This T cell receptor beta chain appears in the sequencing data of a study of blood T cell repertoires in COVID-19. Overall study context: From the United States, Italy and Spain came samples of acute and convalescent COVID-19.

Some clones are missing from TCRdb's copy, which holds only in-frame ones; the method was immunoSEQ multiplex PCR. In the table there are 250,000 to 350,000 clones, about nine tenths of which are singletons. The CDR3 has 12 amino acids. The germline V and J ends were trimmed by 2 bases and 5 bases, with 8 bases remaining between them. CDR1 is SQVTM and CDR2 is ANQGSEA in the germline V gene. Sequenced: peripheral blood. This receptor was obtained from a woman in her twenties or thirties with COVID-19, enrolled during active disease. The rearrangement links TRBV29-1 to TRBJ2-3, with D uncertain. The chain's CDR3 is CSVELTRDTQYF. As DNA, the CDR3 is TGCAGCGTTGAATTGACTCGAGATACGCAGTATTTT.